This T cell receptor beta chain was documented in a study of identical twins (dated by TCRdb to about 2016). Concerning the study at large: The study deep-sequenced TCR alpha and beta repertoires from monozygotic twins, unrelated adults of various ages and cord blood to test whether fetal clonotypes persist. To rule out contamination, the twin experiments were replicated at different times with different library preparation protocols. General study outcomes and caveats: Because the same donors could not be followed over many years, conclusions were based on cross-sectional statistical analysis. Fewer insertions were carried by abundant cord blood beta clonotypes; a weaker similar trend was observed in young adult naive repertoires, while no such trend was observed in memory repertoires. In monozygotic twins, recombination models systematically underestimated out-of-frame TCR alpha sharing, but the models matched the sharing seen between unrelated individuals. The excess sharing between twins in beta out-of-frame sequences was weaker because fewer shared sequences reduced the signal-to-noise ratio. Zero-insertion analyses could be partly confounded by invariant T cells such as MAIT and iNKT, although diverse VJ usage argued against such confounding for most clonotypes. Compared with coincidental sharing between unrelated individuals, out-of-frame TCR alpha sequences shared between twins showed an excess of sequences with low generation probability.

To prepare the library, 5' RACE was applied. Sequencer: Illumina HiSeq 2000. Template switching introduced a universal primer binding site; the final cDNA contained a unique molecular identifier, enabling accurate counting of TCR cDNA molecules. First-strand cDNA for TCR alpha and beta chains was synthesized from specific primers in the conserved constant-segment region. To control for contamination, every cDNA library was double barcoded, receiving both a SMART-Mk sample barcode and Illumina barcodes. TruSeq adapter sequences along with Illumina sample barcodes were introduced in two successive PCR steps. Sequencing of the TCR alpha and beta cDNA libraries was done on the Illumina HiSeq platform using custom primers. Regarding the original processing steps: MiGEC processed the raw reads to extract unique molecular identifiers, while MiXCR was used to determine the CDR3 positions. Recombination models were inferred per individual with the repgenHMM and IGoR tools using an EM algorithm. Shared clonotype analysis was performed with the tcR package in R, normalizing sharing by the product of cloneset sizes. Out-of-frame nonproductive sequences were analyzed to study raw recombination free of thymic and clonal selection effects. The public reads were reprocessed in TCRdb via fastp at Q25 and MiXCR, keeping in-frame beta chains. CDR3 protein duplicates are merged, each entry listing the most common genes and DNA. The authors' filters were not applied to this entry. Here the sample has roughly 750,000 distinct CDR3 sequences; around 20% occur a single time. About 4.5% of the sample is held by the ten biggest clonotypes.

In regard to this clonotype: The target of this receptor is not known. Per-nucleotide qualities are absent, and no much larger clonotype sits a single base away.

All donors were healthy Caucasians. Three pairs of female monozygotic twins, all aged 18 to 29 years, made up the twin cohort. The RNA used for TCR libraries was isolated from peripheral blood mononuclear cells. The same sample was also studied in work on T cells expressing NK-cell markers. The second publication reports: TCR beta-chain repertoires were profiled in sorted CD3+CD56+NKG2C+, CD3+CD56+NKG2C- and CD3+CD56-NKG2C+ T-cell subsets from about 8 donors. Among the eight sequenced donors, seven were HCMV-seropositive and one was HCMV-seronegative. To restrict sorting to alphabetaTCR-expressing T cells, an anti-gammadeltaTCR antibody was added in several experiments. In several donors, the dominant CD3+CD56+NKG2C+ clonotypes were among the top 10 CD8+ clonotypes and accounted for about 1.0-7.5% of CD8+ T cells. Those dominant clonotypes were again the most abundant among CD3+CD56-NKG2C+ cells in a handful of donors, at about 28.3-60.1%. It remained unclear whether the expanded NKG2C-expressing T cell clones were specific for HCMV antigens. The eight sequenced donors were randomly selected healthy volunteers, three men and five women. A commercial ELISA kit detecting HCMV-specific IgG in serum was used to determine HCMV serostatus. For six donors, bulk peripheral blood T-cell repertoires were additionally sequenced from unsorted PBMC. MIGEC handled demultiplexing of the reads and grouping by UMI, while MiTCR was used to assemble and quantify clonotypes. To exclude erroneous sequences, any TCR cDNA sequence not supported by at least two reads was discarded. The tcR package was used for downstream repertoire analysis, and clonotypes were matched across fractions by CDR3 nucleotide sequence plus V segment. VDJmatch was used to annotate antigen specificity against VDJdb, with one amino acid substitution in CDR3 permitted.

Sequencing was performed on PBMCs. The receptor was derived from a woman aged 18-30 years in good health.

This receptor carries the CDR3 CASSPGLAGGVGNEQFF. The bases are TGTGCCAGCAGCCCAGGACTAGCGGGGGGGGTAGGCAATGAGCAGTTCTTC. This receptor chain uses TRBV12-3 or TRBV12-4 and TRBJ2-1; 15 nucleotides in the junction match TRBD2. Compared with germline, V lacks 6 bases and J lacks 6 bases; bases without a gene match: 9. The CDR3 numbers 17 residues from cysteine through phenylalanine. Just CDR3 DNA is preserved here, 51 bases in frame from base 1.